This TCR beta chain comes out of a study of blood T cell repertoires in COVID-19 (TCRdb year 2020). Study-level background: Samples covering the acute and convalescent phases of COVID-19 were provided by collaborators in the United States, Italy and Spain. The material from the prospective study consisted of cDNA or gDNA derived from T cells, B-cell-depleted T cells, or PBMCs. The dataset comprised deeply sampled blood TCRbeta repertoires from subjects exposed to, actively infected with, or recovered from COVID-19. A freely available public database, intended as a resource for researchers studying the immune response to SARS-CoV-2, is where the repertoires were released. Samples came from the ongoing ImmuneRACE study (first 160 participants) plus 1,254 subjects from 6 global collaborators. Sample metadata almost always included a de-identified subject ID, COVID-19 status, age in years and sex. HLA class I and class II types, where available, came from metadata supplied by the sample provider rather than from assay-based typing. The investigation overall reported the following: Clinical and demographic metadata were provided uncurated, with the amount varying by source and participant.

TCRbeta CDR3 regions were amplified from genomic DNA by means of the immunoSEQ Assay, a bias-controlled multiplex PCR. The paper's processing steps were these. The number of nucleated cells in each sample was estimated by amplification of reference gene primers within the assay. To quantify the absolute abundance of each unique TCRbeta CDR3 rearrangement, sequence reads were collapsed and filtered. Productive Simpson clonality was computed per sample as the square root of Simpson's diversity index over productive rearrangements. This immuneACCESS table, as held by TCRdb, lists in-frame sequences with V and J called but not all clones. Of the missing ones, under half trace to an unresolved V gene in checked studies; the others have no known cause. V and J calls and clone size come straight from that table; D and trimming were deduced from the DNA. The sample has around 81,000 clones on record, over 80% of them singletons. The ten largest account for about 3.4% of the sample.

Whole blood was collected in K2EDTA tubes by collaborating institutions according to the institutions' own protocols. For TCRbeta analysis, collaborators shipped samples as frozen whole blood, isolated PBMCs, or DNA extracted from either of those sample types. Notes on this clone: The antigen it binds to is not known. Nothing much larger sits one base from this clone, and base qualities are not available.

V is reduced by 2 bases and J by 3 bases, leaving a spacing of 11 bases between them. Sequences SGDLS (CDR1) and YYNGEE (CDR2) are obtained from the germline V gene. Its CDR3 holds 15 amino acids, cysteine through phenylalanine. Only CDR3 DNA is held: 45 bases, read in frame from base 1. This chain is built from TRBV9 and TRBJ1-4; a weak D assignment points to TRBD1 (6 bases agree). Sequenced sample: peripheral blood. The source of this sequence is a man in his fifties or sixties with acute or convalescent COVID-19. The CDR3 loop reads CASSVGTNSNEKLFF. The bases read TGTGCCAGCAGCGTCGGGACAAATTCTAATGAAAAACTGTTTTTT.